The 25 T cell receptor beta chains below were found in one sample sequenced in a study of T cells in Graves' hyperthyroidism and ophthalmopathy. What was amplified from RNA transcripts were TCR beta CDR3 regions. With the HTBI primer set, the TCR CDR3 went through a first round of RT-PCR. MiXCR, run by TCRdb on the multiplex PCR reads, gives a single entry per CDR3 protein. The data contain some 250,000 distinct CDR3 sequences, just over 14% of them singletons. The material sequenced was blood. The receptors were sampled from a woman aged 40 to 50 with Graves' hyperthyroidism that later progressed to Graves' ophthalmopathy.

The chain uses TRBV6-1 and TRBJ1-1; perhaps TRBD1 as D (6 bases). Germline V lookup: CDR1 MNHNS, CDR2 SASEGT. The V end was cut by 3 bases, the J end by 5 bases, with 28 bases between. The CDR3 has 19 amino acids. As DNA, the CDR3 is TGTGCCAGCAGTGAGACGCAGGGGATTTTACCTTTTGGCCGTACTGAAGCTTTCTTT. Translation: CASSETQGILPFGRTEAFF.

CDR3 bases: TGCAGTGCTAGAGTAATTTTGGCTAGCGACCAAGAGACCCAGTACTTC. It is translated as CSARVILASDQETQYF. The chain recombines TRBV20-1 with TRBJ2-5; D is perhaps TRBD2 (6 bases). Trimming removed 1 base at V and 0 bases at J, with 15 bases between. This CDR3 has 16 amino acids. Germline V gives CDR1 DFQATT, CDR2 SNEGSKA (reference sequence).

This clonotype appeared many times. This chain uses TRBV5-1 with TRBJ2-7; D is unclear. CDR1 and CDR2 (germline): SGHRS, YFSETQ. Trimming shortened V by 3 bases and J by 4 bases, and 11 bases separated the two germline ends. CDR3 length: 13 residues. The CDR3 DNA follows: TGCGCCAGCAGCTCTTCCAGCCAGTACGAGCAGTACTTC. The encoded protein is CASSSSSQYEQYF. The whole variable domain, filled in from reference TRBV5-1 and TRBJ2-7, reads KAGVTQTPRYLIKTRGQQVTLSCSPISGHRSVSWYQQTPGQGLQFLFEYFSETQRNKGNFPGRFSGRQFSNSRSEMNVSTLELGDSALYLCASSSSSQYEQYFGPGTRLTVT.

Comments on this clonotype: Germline and junction disagree at one end, which may indicate a read error. The CDR3 here is CAISSRGSVNQPQHF. The CDR3 DNA is TGTGCCATCAGTTCCCGAGGATCTGTCAATCAGCCCCAGCATTTT. The chain uses TRBV28 and TRBJ1-5, with D hard to call. Germline V gene data show CDR1 as MDHEN and CDR2 as SYDVKM. CDR3 length: 15 residues.

At least ten counts were recorded for this clonotype. This sequence joins TRBV3-1 and TRBJ2-7, with 12 bases fitting TRBD2. The junction had 5 bases not matched to a gene; V was cut back by 4 bases and J by 1 base. Germline CDR1 reads LGHDT; CDR2 reads YNNKEL (reference sequence). This CDR3 is 16 amino acids long. Here the CDR3 DNA reads TGTGCCAGCAGCCCAGGACTAGCGGGATTTTCCTACGAGCAGTACTTC. It is translated as CASSPGLAGFSYEQYF.

Notes on this clonotype: This may arise from a read error, as a much more abundant clone is one base away. The rearrangement links TRBV12-3 or TRBV12-4 to TRBJ1-5; no definite D call. This CDR3 region has 11 residues. Trimming left V 3 bases short and J 10 bases short, with 7 bases between. The CDR3 DNA reads TGTGCCAGCAGTTTCGATCCCCCCCAGCATTTT. The encoded protein is CASSFDPPQHF.

This clonotype was observed a handful of times. The chain combines TRBV7-3 with TRBJ2-1; 7 bases match TRBD2. V was pared by 1 base and J by 15 bases, with 9 bases of the junction left unmatched. Per germline, CDR1 SGHTA and CDR2 FQGTGA. This CDR3 has 13 amino acids. The CDR3 sequence is CASSLSVTSRSFF. The CDR3 nucleotides are TGTGCCAGCAGCTTAAGTGTGACTAGCCGTTCGTTCTTC.

This clonotype was found many times. The genes are TRBV20-1 and TRBJ2-7; 10 bases agree with TRBD2. Germline V gives CDR1 DFQATT, CDR2 SNEGSKA (reference sequence). Trimming cost V 6 bases and J 3 bases; bases outside gene matches: 8. This CDR3 is built from 14 residues. The chain's CDR3 is CSALRTSGRYEQYF. In DNA, the CDR3 is TGCAGTGCCCTTCGGACTAGCGGACGCTACGAGCAGTACTTC.

This clonotype showed up many times. This chain links TRBV11-2 with TRBJ2-7; D is perhaps TRBD2 (5 bases). Germline V gives CDR1 SGHAT, CDR2 FQNNGV. This CDR3 is built from 11 residues. Trimming cost V 4 bases and J 7 bases, with 8 bases left between them. The CDR3 DNA sequence: TGTGCCAGCAGCTCCCGGGGAGAGCAGTACTTC. It is translated as CASSSRGEQYF. The full variable domain, completed using reference TRBV11-2 and TRBJ2-7, is EAGVAQSPRYKIIEKRQSVAFWCNPISGHATLYWYQQILGQGPKLLIQFQNNGVVDDSQLPKDRFSAERLKGVDSTLKIQPAKLEDSAVYLCASSSRGEQYFGPGTRLTVT.

This clonotype occurred once. V gene TRBV11-2 combines with J gene TRBJ2-7; D call uncertain. CDR1 and CDR2 (germline): SGHAT, FQNNGV. The CDR3 length is 11 residues. Trimming removed 10 bases from V and 0 bases from J, with 7 bases in between. Written as DNA, the CDR3 is TGTGCCACAGGCGTCTCCTACGAGCAGTACTTC. Its translation: CATGVSYEQYF.

This clonotype was seen many times. The gene calls are TRBV28 and TRBJ1-1; no clear D. CDR3 length: 15 residues. Trimming stripped 5 bases from V and 5 bases from J, with 18 bases between. The germline CDR1 and CDR2 sequences are MDHEN and SYDVKM. CDR3: CASSLRTFRTTEAFF. In nucleotides, the CDR3 is TGTGCCAGCAGTCTTCGCACTTTCCGAACAACTGAAGCTTTCTTT.

This clonotype was recorded many times. The rearrangement uses TRBV10-3 and TRBJ1-1, with D hard to call. Germline values: CDR1 ENHRY, CDR2 SYGVKD. With 0 bases removed from V and 1 base from J, the gap between germline ends came to 6 bases. This CDR3 comprises 14 residues. The CDR3 loop reads CAISESNRNTEAFF. The DNA of the CDR3 is TGTGCCATCAGTGAGTCTAACAGGAACACTGAAGCTTTCTTT.

This clonotype was counted ten times or more. The rearrangement links TRBV27 to TRBJ1-1; D is unresolved. Deletions cut 3 bases from V and 4 bases from J, with 12 bases between. CDR1 and CDR2 from the germline V gene are MNHEY and SMNVEV (reference sequence). The CDR3 has 14 amino acids. The CDR3 region is CASSLTRTGTEAFF. The CDR3 DNA reads TGTGCCAGCAGTTTGACCAGGACTGGCACTGAAGCTTTCTTT.

This clonotype was recorded at least ten times. The V call is TRBV12-3 or TRBV12-4, the J call TRBJ1-5; tentative D call: TRBD1 (5 bases). Trimming cost V 6 bases and J 7 bases, with 19 bases left between them. CDR3 length: 15 amino acids. The CDR3: CASSPLWGIGQPQHF. The DNA of the CDR3 is TGTGCCAGCAGCCCTCTGTGGGGGATCGGGCAGCCCCAGCATTTT.

This clonotype appeared many times. The rearrangement joins TRBV6-1 to TRBJ1-1; no definite D call. CDR3 length: 13 amino acids. Germline CDR1 MNHNS, CDR2 SASEGT. V lost 4 bases, J lost 1 base, and 7 bases lay in between. This CDR3 reads CASSGGKNTEAFF. The CDR3 region has the DNA TGTGCCAGCAGTGGCGGGAAGAACACTGAAGCTTTCTTT.

The table lists this clonotype with many counts. The V call is TRBV27, the J call TRBJ2-2, with D possibly TRBD1 on 5 matching bases. In germline, CDR1 is MNHEY, CDR2 SMNVEV (reference sequence). This CDR3 spans 13 amino acids. Trimming left V 4 bases short and J 5 bases short, with 8 bases between. For the CDR3, the DNA is TGTGCCAGCAGTTCCAGGGTGACCGGGGAGCTGTTTTTT. Its protein is CASSSRVTGELFF.

Many counts were recorded for this clonotype. The CDR3 here is CASSSTSGSPGEQFF. The DNA of the CDR3 is TGCGCCAGCAGCTCGACTAGCGGGAGTCCCGGTGAGCAGTTCTTC. J is TRBJ2-1 and V is TRBV5-1; 12 nucleotides align to TRBD2. The CDR3 loop spans 15 amino acids. In germline, CDR1 is SGHRS, CDR2 YFSETQ. With V trimmed by 3 bases and J by 9 bases, 7 bases remained unmatched.

This clonotype was recorded a few times. The genes are TRBV12-3 or TRBV12-4 and TRBJ2-3, with D tentatively TRBD1 or TRBD2 (5 bases each). V was cut by 3 bases and J by 5 bases, with 15 bases left in between. CDR3 size: 15 residues. The CDR3 protein is CASSFRDRGGDTQYF. The CDR3, as DNA: TGTGCCAGCAGTTTCCGGGACCGAGGAGGAGATACGCAGTATTTT.

This clonotype was detected a few times. The gene calls are TRBV5-1 and TRBJ2-7, with 10 bases that match TRBD2. CDR1 SGHRS and CDR2 YFSETQ come from the germline V gene. CDR3 size: 14 residues. J was trimmed by 1 base and V by 5 bases; bases with no gene match: 3. The CDR3 loop reads CASRLAGLSYEQYF. Written as DNA, the CDR3 is TGCGCCAGCAGACTAGCGGGACTTTCCTACGAGCAGTACTTC.

This clonotype has at least ten counts. V and J are TRBV28 and TRBJ2-2; D is ambiguous. Germline V gene data show CDR1 as MDHEN and CDR2 as SYDVKM. V lost 8 bases and J 0 bases, leaving 7 bases between the germline ends. The CDR3 consists of 13 residues. The CDR3 DNA reads as TGTGCCAGCGGGGTGTCGAACACCGGGGAGCTGTTTTTT. It specifies CASGVSNTGELFF.

As for this clonotype: A much larger clonotype is one base distant, so this may be a read error. J is TRBJ2-1 and V is TRBV12-3 or TRBV12-4; TRBD1 matches at 8 bases. This CDR3 has 15 amino acids. CDR3 loop: CASSPQGASCNEQFF. CDR3 DNA sequence: TGTGCCAGCAGTCCTCAGGGGGCATCCTGCAATGAGCAGTTCTTC.

In this sample, this clonotype turned up many times. V and J are TRBV5-5 and TRBJ2-7, with 8 bases identical to TRBD2. J gave up 6 bases and V 5 bases, and 13 bases lay outside the gene matches. Per the germline V gene, CDR1 is SGHKS and CDR2 is YYEKEE (reference sequence). CDR3 size: 15 residues. The CDR3 region is CASRTTGLVFGEQYF. Written as DNA, the CDR3 is TGTGCCAGCAGAACAACGGGACTAGTCTTCGGCGAGCAGTACTTC.

At least ten counts were recorded for this clonotype. This chain links TRBV28 with TRBJ2-2; 7 nucleotides agree with TRBD1. There are 16 residues in the CDR3. Germline lookup yields CDR1 MDHEN and CDR2 SYDVKM. V lost 6 bases to trimming and J lost 6 bases; unmatched junction nucleotides: 13. In nucleotides, the CDR3 is TGTGCCAGCAGACAACATACAGGGGCCGGTCCCGGGGAGCTGTTTTTT. It specifies CASRQHTGAGPGELFF.

In this sample, this clonotype turned up many times. This sequence joins TRBV28 and TRBJ1-4; TRBD1 is a possible D gene (6 bases). The length of the CDR3 is 15 residues. The V and J ends lost 7 bases and 6 bases respectively, with 18 bases between them. The germline CDR1 and CDR2 sequences are MDHEN and SYDVKM. CDR3: CASTTRGGLYEKLFF. CDR3 sequence (DNA): TGTGCCAGCACCACCCGTGGGGGCCTTTATGAAAAACTGTTTTTT.

In its sample, this clonotype was seen many times. The chain couples TRBV10-3 to TRBJ2-1, with D perhaps assigned TRBD1 or TRBD2 (5 bases each). Germline V CDR1 and CDR2: ENHRY, SYGVKD. The CDR3 totals 14 residues. The V gene lost 4 bases and the J gene lost 6 bases, with 13 bases spanning the gap. This CDR3 is CAISVGLGVNEQFF. CDR3 bases: TGTGCCATCAGTGTCGGCCTGGGGGTCAATGAGCAGTTCTTC.